These 8 T cell receptor beta chains originate from one sample sequenced in a study of Graves' ophthalmopathy and Graves' hyperthyroidism. Beta-chain TCR CDR3 regions were amplified from RNA transcripts. RT-PCR was first run with HTBI primers, then multiplex PCR in a second round. Each CDR3 protein is one row after TCRdb ran MiXCR on the multiplex PCR reads. The top ten clones hold about 10% of a sample with approximately 460,000 distinct CDR3 sequences, about an eighth of them seen once. The source material was blood. The origin of the receptors is a woman aged 25 to 39 with Graves' ophthalmopathy.

This clonotype was seen at least ten times. Sequence at one end of the junction differs from germline and may be a read error. CDR3 coding DNA: TGTGCCAGCAGGGCGGCGGGGCGGAACATTAAGTACTTC. The encoded protein is CASRAAGRNIKYF. The gene calls are TRBV11-2 and TRBJ2-4; D is perhaps TRBD2 (6 bases). Germline V gene lookup returns CDR1 SGHAT and CDR2 FQNNGV. The CDR3 runs 13 residues.

This clonotype has at least ten counts. J is TRBJ2-2 and V is TRBV6-1; perhaps TRBD2 as D (6 bases). The germline V gene encodes CDR1 MNHNS and CDR2 SASEGT. The germline V and J ends were trimmed by 7 bases and 7 bases, with 16 bases remaining between them. This CDR3 spans 14 amino acids. The CDR3: CASNRDFGVGELFF. The CDR3, as DNA: TGTGCCAGCAACCGGGACTTTGGGGTCGGGGAGCTGTTTTTT.

This clonotype was found many times. The chain joins TRBV4-2 to TRBJ1-2; D is unresolved. The CDR3 extends over 16 amino acids. CDR1 is LGHNA and CDR2 is YNFKEQ in the germline V gene. Trimming removed 0 bases at V and 2 bases at J, with 13 bases between. The CDR3 nucleotides read TGTGCCAGCAGCCAAGATACAGTCGATCTGAACTATGGCTACACCTTC. As protein: CASSQDTVDLNYGYTF.

There are many counts of this clonotype. The V call is TRBV12-3 or TRBV12-4, the J call TRBJ1-1; D might be TRBD1 (6 bases). The CDR3 totals 13 residues. With 7 bases removed from V and 7 bases from J, the gap between germline ends came to 16 bases. CDR3 DNA: TGTGCCAGCATCCTAGGGGGTGGAAGTGAAGCTTTCTTT. This gives the protein CASILGGGSEAFF.

This clonotype has a count of ten or more. V is TRBV20-1 and J is TRBJ2-7, with TRBD1 matching over 7 bases. There are 14 residues in the CDR3. The V gene's germline CDR1 is DFQATT and CDR2 SNEGSKA (reference sequence). Germline trimming cut 0 bases from V and 6 bases from J; bases unmatched to any gene: 8. The CDR3 is CSARDSTGVSEQYF. CDR3 sequence (DNA): TGCAGTGCTAGAGATTCTACAGGGGTAAGCGAGCAGTACTTC.

This clonotype turned up a few times. Given the absence of the conserved phenylalanine or tryptophan at the CDR3 end, a read error is likely. Because the CDR3's place on the DNA is in doubt, the DNA is left out and the CDR3 is given as listed by TCRdb. This rearrangement joins TRBV6-1 to TRBJ1-1; the table's D call, TRBD1, was not checked against the DNA. The CDR3 has 10 residues if both end residues are counted. CDR1 is MNHNS and CDR2 is SASEGT in the germline V gene. This CDR3 reads CASSYVKGTG.

This clonotype has a count of ten or more. This chain uses TRBV10-3 with TRBJ1-2, with TRBD1 matching 8 bases. Germline CDR1 ENHRY, CDR2 SYGVKD. There are 13 residues in the CDR3. The junction had 5 bases not matched to a gene; V was cut back by 5 bases and J by 6 bases. The CDR3 DNA is TGTGCCATCAGTACTCAGGGGGCGGATGGCTACACCTTC. Its protein is CAISTQGADGYTF.

V is TRBV7-2 and J is TRBJ1-6; D unresolved. There are 12 residues in the CDR3. Germline V CDR1 and CDR2: SGHTA, FQGNSA. Trimming left V 3 bases short and J 9 bases short, with 6 bases between. CDR3 DNA: TGTGCCAGCAGCTTTATATCTTCACCCCTCCACTTT. Translated, it gives CASSFISSPLHF.